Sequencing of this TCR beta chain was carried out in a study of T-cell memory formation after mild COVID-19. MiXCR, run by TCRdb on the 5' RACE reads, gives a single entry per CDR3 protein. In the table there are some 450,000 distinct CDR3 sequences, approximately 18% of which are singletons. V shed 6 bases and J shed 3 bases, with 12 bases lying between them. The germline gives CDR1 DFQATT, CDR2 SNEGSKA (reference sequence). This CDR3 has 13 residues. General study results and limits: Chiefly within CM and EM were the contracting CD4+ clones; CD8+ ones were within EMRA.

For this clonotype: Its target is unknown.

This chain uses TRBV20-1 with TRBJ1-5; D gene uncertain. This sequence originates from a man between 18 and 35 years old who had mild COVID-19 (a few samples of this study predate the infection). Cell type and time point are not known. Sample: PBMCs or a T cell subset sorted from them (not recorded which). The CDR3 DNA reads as TGCAGTGCCACCGTTTTTGTCAATCAGCCCCAGCATTTT. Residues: CSATVFVNQPQHF.